This T cell receptor beta chain stems from a study of post-analysis software for immune sequencing data. Study-level background: Both relapsing-remitting and secondary progressive multiple sclerosis featured among the disease courses, as did progressive-relapsing multiple sclerosis. Overall study results and limits: Among a handful of TRBV segments more frequent in patients than controls were TRBV5-6, TRBV5-1 and TRBV20-1.

Unique molecular identifiers were carried by the TCR beta cDNA libraries. TCRdb independently ran MiXCR on the PCR reads; one entry per CDR3 protein. The table includes 650,000 to 850,000 distinct CDR3 sequences, around 42% detected once. This clonotype has only a few counts. Its antigen is still unknown. Germline V gene data show CDR1 as MNHEY and CDR2 as SVGAGI. This CDR3 spans 15 amino acids. Trimming removed 4 bases at V and 0 bases at J, with 13 bases between. This clonotype originated in a girl aged 5-17 years with multiple sclerosis. Sequences were obtained from blood. The genes are TRBV6-5 and TRBJ2-7; possibly TRBD2 for D (6 bases). For the CDR3, the DNA is TGTGCCAGCAGTTTTCAGGGAGGCCCCTCCTACGAGCAGTACTTC. Its protein product is CASSFQGGPSYEQYF.